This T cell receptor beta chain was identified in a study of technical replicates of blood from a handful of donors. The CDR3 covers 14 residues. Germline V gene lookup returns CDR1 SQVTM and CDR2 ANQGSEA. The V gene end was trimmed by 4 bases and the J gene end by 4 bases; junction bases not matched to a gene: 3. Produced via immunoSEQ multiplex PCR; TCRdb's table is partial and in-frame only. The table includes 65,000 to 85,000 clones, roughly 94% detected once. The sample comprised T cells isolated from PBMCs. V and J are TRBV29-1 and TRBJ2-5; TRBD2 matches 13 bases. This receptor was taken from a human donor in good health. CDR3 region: CSVVRTSGRETQYF. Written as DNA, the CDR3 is TGCAGCGTTGTTAGGACTAGCGGGAGAGAGACCCAGTACTTC.